This T cell receptor (beta chain) derives from a study of regulatory T cells in long-lasting Graves disease. The study's findings and limits: Persistent Graves' patients had lower TCR diversity than newly diagnosed ones.

Noted time point: persistent/refractory GD, antithyroid drugs over 5 years with positive TRAb. Construction of the TCR library relied on RNA isolated from PBMCs. V shed 2 bases, J shed 7 bases, and the junction held 4 bases outside the gene matches. The CDR3 length is 15 residues. CDR1 is MNHEY, CDR2 SVGEGT, per germline. This clonotype was recorded at least ten times. As yet, its antigen is unknown. Relying on iRepertoire HTBI primers and Arm-PCR of CDR3 regions, the team built TCR beta libraries. One entry per CDR3 protein, called by TCRdb with MiXCR from the multiplex PCR reads. The repertoire holds under 500,000 distinct CDR3 sequences, with 20% as singletons.

This receptor was identified in a female donor with Graves disease. The chain employs TRBV6-2 or TRBV6-3 and TRBJ2-5; 13 nucleotides align to TRBD2. This material consisted of peripheral blood mononuclear cells (PBMCs), taken when the disease was refractory, from a patient treated with antithyroid drugs. CDR3 nucleotide sequence: TGTGCCAGCAGTTACGGGACTAGCGGGACTCCGACCCAGTACTTC. Its protein product is CASSYGTSGTPTQYF.